This is a list of T cell receptor beta chains from one sample in a study of cytomegalovirus exposure and HLA in healthy donors. Generated by immunoSEQ multiplex PCR, the TCRdb table keeps only in-frame clones and is missing some. This table holds fewer than 150,000 clones, approximately 80% found once. Sequenced sample: PBMCs. The receptor source for this set is a man between 25 and 39 years old in good health and CMV-seronegative. Both conserved end residues are part of each CDR3. Each record gives: J gene, V gene, CDR3 length, D gene, clone size, CDR3 DNA, CDR3 protein. A D gene is named only where the DNA matches it firmly. For some rows the clone size is stated as once, few or many, or as a class when expanded; others skip it.

J gene: TRBJ1-2; V gene: TRBV4-3; CDR3 length: 13; D gene: TRBD1; clone size: -; CDR3 DNA: TGCGCCAGCAGACATACAGGGGACTATGGCTACACCTTC; CDR3 protein: CASRHTGDYGYTF
J gene: TRBJ2-5; V gene: TRBV11-2; CDR3 length: 13; D gene: TRBD2; clone size: -; CDR3 DNA: TGTGCCAGCAGCTCGGGACTACAGGAGACCCAGTACTTC; CDR3 protein: CASSSGLQETQYF
J gene: TRBJ2-7; V gene: TRBV6-6; CDR3 length: 14; D gene: TRBD2; clone size: few; CDR3 DNA: TGTGCCAGCAGTTACGCGGGAGGGCTCTACGAGCAGTACTTC; CDR3 protein: CASSYAGGLYEQYF
J gene: TRBJ2-7; V gene: TRBV2; CDR3 length: 15; D gene: TRBD2; clone size: few; CDR3 DNA: TGTGCCAGCACCGCAGAAAGGGGACTAACCTACGAGCAGTACTTC; CDR3 protein: CASTAERGLTYEQYF
J gene: TRBJ1-2; V gene: TRBV5-1; CDR3 length: 13; D gene: -; clone size: few; CDR3 DNA: TGCGCCAGCAGCCTAAAGGACAGTCATGGCTACACCTTC; CDR3 protein: CASSLKDSHGYTF
J gene: TRBJ2-5; V gene: TRBV5-1; CDR3 length: 14; D gene: -; clone size: -; CDR3 DNA: TGCGCCAGCAGCAGCGACGGGAGAGAAGAGACCCAGTACTTC; CDR3 protein: CASSSDGREETQYF
J gene: TRBJ2-3; V gene: TRBV10-3; CDR3 length: 12; D gene: -; clone size: -; CDR3 DNA: TGTGCCATCAGGGACACCTCAGATACGCAGTATTTT; CDR3 protein: CAIRDTSDTQYF
J gene: TRBJ1-6; V gene: TRBV5-6; CDR3 length: 13; D gene: -; clone size: -; CDR3 DNA: TGTGCCAGCAGCACTGGTTATAATTCACCCCTCCACTTT; CDR3 protein: CASSTGYNSPLHF
J gene: TRBJ1-2; V gene: TRBV7-9; CDR3 length: 16; D gene: -; clone size: -; CDR3 DNA: TGTGCCAGCAGCTTGGAGCGGGTCAGGGAATATGATGGCTACACCTTC; CDR3 protein: CASSLERVREYDGYTF
J gene: TRBJ1-5; V gene: TRBV10-3; CDR3 length: 14; D gene: -; clone size: -; CDR3 DNA: TGTGCCATCGGAGTGCGGGGTAGCAATCAGCCCCAGCATTTT; CDR3 protein: CAIGVRGSNQPQHF
J gene: TRBJ1-2; V gene: TRBV5-1; CDR3 length: 14; D gene: -; clone size: -; CDR3 DNA: TGCGCCAGCAGCACCGGACCGGGGGGTGATGGCTACACCTTC; CDR3 protein: CASSTGPGGDGYTF
J gene: TRBJ2-2; V gene: TRBV5-4; CDR3 length: 14; D gene: TRBD1; clone size: -; CDR3 DNA: TGTGCCAGCAGCTCAGGGGGCATAATAGGGGGGCTGTTTTTT; CDR3 protein: CASSSGGIIGGLFF
J gene: TRBJ2-5; V gene: TRBV7-6; CDR3 length: 14; D gene: TRBD2; clone size: once; CDR3 DNA: TGTGCCAGCAGCCTCCTAGCGGGAGGAGAGACCCAGTACTTC; CDR3 protein: CASSLLAGGETQYF
J gene: TRBJ2-3; V gene: TRBV28; CDR3 length: 11; D gene: -; clone size: -; CDR3 DNA: TGTGCCAGCAGCCTGACAGATACGCAGTATTTT; CDR3 protein: CASSLTDTQYF
J gene: TRBJ1-1; V gene: TRBV28; CDR3 length: 14; D gene: TRBD1; clone size: -; CDR3 DNA: TGTGCCAGCAGTAACCGGGACAGGGACGCTGAAGCTTTCTTT; CDR3 protein: CASSNRDRDAEAFF
J gene: TRBJ1-1; V gene: TRBV4-3; CDR3 length: 15; D gene: -; clone size: few; CDR3 DNA: TGCGCCAGCAGCCAAGATGAGGGATTGAACACTGAAGCTTTCTTT; CDR3 protein: CASSQDEGLNTEAFF
J gene: TRBJ1-1; V gene: TRBV5-1; CDR3 length: 15; D gene: -; clone size: -; CDR3 DNA: TGCGCCAGCAGTCGAGCCAGGACAGAGAACACTGAAGCTTTCTTT; CDR3 protein: CASSRARTENTEAFF
J gene: TRBJ2-3; V gene: TRBV6-1; CDR3 length: 18; D gene: TRBD2; clone size: few; CDR3 DNA: TGTGCCAGCAGTGTTTGGGGTCTAGCGGGAGAAGTGACAGATACGCAGTATTTT; CDR3 protein: CASSVWGLAGEVTDTQYF
J gene: TRBJ2-1; V gene: TRBV11-3; CDR3 length: 13; D gene: TRBD2; clone size: many; CDR3 DNA: TGTGCCAGCAGCGGGCGGGAGGACCATGAGCAGTTCTTC; CDR3 protein: CASSGREDHEQFF
J gene: TRBJ1-5; V gene: TRBV28; CDR3 length: 17; D gene: -; clone size: -; CDR3 DNA: TGTGCCAGCAGACCCCCCGGGACACCTTCGGGCAATCAGCCCCAGCATTTT; CDR3 protein: CASRPPGTPSGNQPQHF
J gene: TRBJ2-7; V gene: TRBV11-2; CDR3 length: 17; D gene: TRBD2; clone size: few; CDR3 DNA: TGTGCCAGCAGCTTAGACCCCGGACTAGCGGGAGCCGACGAGCAGTACTTC; CDR3 protein: CASSLDPGLAGADEQYF
J gene: TRBJ2-1; V gene: TRBV25-1; CDR3 length: 15; D gene: TRBD2; clone size: -; CDR3 DNA: TGTGCCAGCAGCCTCGGACTAGCGGGAGGCAATGAGCAGTTCTTC; CDR3 protein: CASSLGLAGGNEQFF
J gene: TRBJ2-2; V gene: TRBV18; CDR3 length: 12; D gene: -; clone size: once; CDR3 DNA: TGTGCCAGCTCAATGTATACCGGGGAGCTGTTTTTT; CDR3 protein: CASSMYTGELFF
J gene: TRBJ2-3; V gene: TRBV10-1; CDR3 length: 14; D gene: -; clone size: -; CDR3 DNA: TGCGCCAGCAGTGAATCGGGAGTCACAGATACGCAGTATTTT; CDR3 protein: CASSESGVTDTQYF
J gene: TRBJ2-7; V gene: TRBV15; CDR3 length: 15; D gene: TRBD2; clone size: -; CDR3 DNA: TGTGCCACCAGCAGGAGGACTAGCGGCACCTACGAGCAGTACTTC; CDR3 protein: CATSRRTSGTYEQYF
J gene: TRBJ2-3; V gene: TRBV2; CDR3 length: 16; D gene: TRBD2; clone size: -; CDR3 DNA: TGTGCCAGCAGTGAAAGGCCTAGCGGAAACACAGATACGCAGTATTTT; CDR3 protein: CASSERPSGNTDTQYF
J gene: TRBJ1-1; V gene: TRBV6-5; CDR3 length: 12; D gene: -; clone size: -; CDR3 DNA: TGTGCCAGCACCACGGGGGACACTGAAGCTTTCTTT; CDR3 protein: CASTTGDTEAFF
J gene: TRBJ2-7; V gene: TRBV9; CDR3 length: 17; D gene: TRBD2; clone size: -; CDR3 DNA: TGTGCCAGCAGCGTAGGGGCCGGAGCGGGAGAAAGGTACGAGCAGTACTTC; CDR3 protein: CASSVGAGAGERYEQYF
J gene: TRBJ2-3; V gene: TRBV28; CDR3 length: 15; D gene: -; clone size: -; CDR3 DNA: TGTGCCAGCAGTTTAGACAGCCTCCTCACAGATACGCAGTATTTT; CDR3 protein: CASSLDSLLTDTQYF